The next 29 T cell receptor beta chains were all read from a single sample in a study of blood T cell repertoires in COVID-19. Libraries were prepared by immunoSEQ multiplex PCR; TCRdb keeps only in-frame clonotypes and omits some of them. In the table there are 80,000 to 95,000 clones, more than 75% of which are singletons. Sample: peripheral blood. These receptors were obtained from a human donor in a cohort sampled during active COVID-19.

DNA of the CDR3: TGTGCCAGCAGCGCCGGGAATTCCTACGAGCAGTACTTC. Translating it yields CASSAGNSYEQYF. This chain uses TRBV5-5 with TRBJ2-7, with D perhaps matching TRBD2 (5 bases). Trimming cost V 4 bases and J 1 base, with 9 bases left between them. The CDR3 contains 13 residues. Germline assignment: CDR1 SGHKS and CDR2 YYEKEE (reference sequence). The full variable domain, completed using reference TRBV5-5 and TRBJ2-7, is DAGVTQSPTHLIKTRGQQVTLRCSPISGHKSVSWYQQVLGQGPQFIFQYYEKEERGRGNFPDRFSARQFPNYSSELNVNALLLGDSALYLCASSAGNSYEQYFGPGTRLTVT.

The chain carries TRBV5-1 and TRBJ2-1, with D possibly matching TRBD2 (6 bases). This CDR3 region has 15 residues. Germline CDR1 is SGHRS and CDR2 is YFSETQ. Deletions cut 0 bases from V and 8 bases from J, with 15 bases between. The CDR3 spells CASSLGRHPGDEQFF. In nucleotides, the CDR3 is TGCGCCAGCAGCTTGGGCCGCCACCCGGGAGATGAGCAGTTCTTC.

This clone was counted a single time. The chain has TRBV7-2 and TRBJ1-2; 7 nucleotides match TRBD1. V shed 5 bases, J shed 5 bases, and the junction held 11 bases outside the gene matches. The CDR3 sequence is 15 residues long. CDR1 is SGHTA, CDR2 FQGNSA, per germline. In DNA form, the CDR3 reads TGTGCCAGCAGCGGGCGGAGAGGGACAGAATATGGCTACACCTTC. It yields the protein CASSGRRGTEYGYTF.

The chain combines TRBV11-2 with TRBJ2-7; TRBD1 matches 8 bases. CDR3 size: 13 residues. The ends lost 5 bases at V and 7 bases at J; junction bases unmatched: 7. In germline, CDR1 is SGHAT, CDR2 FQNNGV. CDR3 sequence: CASSQDRAREQYF. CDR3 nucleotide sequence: TGTGCCAGCAGCCAGGACAGGGCTAGGGAGCAGTACTTC.

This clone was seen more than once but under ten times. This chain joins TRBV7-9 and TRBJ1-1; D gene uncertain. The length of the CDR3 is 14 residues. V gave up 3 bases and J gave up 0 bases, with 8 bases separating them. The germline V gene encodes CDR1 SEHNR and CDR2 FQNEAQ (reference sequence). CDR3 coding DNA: TGTGCCAGCAGCTTGTCGAGATTGAACACTGAAGCTTTCTTT. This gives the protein CASSLSRLNTEAFF.

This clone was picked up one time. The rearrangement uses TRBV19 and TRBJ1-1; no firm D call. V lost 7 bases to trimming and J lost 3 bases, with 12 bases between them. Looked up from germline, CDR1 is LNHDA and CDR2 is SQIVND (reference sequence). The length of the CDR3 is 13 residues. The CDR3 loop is CASTPTVDTEAFF. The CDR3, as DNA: TGTGCCAGTACCCCAACGGTTGACACTGAAGCTTTCTTT.

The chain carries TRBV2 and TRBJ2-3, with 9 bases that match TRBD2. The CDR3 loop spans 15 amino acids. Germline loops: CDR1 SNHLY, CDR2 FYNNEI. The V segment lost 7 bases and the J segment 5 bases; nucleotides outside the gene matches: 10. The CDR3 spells CASNLIAGEIDTQYF. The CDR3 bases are TGTGCCAGCAACCTAATAGCGGGGGAAATAGATACGCAGTATTTT.

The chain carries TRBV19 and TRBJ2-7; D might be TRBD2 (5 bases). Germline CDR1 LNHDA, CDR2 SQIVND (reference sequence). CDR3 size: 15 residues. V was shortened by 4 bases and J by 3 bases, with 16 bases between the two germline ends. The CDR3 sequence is CASSTGSYKGYEQYF. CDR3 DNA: TGTGCCAGTAGTACGGGGTCCTACAAGGGCTACGAGCAGTACTTC.

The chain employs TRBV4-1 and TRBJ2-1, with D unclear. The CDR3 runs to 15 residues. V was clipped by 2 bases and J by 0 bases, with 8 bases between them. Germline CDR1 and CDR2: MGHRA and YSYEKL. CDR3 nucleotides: TGCGCCAGCAGCCAATCTCCCAGCTCCTACAATGAGCAGTTCTTC. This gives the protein CASSQSPSSYNEQFF.

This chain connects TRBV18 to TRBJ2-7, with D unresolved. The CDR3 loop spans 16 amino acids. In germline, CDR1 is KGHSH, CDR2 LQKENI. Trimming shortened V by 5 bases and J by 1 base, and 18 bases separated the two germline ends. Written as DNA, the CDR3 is TGTGCCAGCTCATCTCGCCCGCTGAGCCGATCCTACGAGCAGTACTTC. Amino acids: CASSSRPLSRSYEQYF.

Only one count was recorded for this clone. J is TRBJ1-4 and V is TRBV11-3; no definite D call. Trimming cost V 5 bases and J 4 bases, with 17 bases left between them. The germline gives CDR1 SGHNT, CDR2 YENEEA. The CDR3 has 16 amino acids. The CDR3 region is CASSPSLGDNNEKLFF. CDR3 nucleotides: TGTGCCAGCAGCCCTTCCCTAGGAGATAATAATGAAAAACTGTTTTTT.

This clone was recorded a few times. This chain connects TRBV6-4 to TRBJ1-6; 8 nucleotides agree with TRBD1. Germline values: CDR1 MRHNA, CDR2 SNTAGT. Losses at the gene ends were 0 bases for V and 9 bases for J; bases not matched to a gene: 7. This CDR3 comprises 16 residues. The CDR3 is CASSDSRTGYASPLHF. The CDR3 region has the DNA TGTGCCAGCAGTGACTCCCGGACAGGGTACGCTTCACCCCTCCACTTT.

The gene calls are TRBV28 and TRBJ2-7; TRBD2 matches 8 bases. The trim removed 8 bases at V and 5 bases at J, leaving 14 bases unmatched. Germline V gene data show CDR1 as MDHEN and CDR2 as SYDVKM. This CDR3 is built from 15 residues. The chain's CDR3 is CASSGGVWGLHEQYF. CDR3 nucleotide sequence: TGTGCCAGCTCCGGGGGGGTCTGGGGGCTACACGAGCAGTACTTC. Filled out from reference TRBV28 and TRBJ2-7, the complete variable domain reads DVKVTQSSRYLVKRTGEKVFLECVQDMDHENMFWYRQDPGLGLRLIYFSYDVKMKEKGDIPEGYSVSREKKERFSLILESASTNQTSMYLCASSGGVWGLHEQYFGPGTRLTVT.

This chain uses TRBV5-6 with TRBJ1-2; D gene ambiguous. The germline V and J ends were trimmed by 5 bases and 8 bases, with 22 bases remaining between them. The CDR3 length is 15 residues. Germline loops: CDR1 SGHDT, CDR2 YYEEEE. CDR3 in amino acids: CASRYRSTPTSGYTF. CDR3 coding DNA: TGTGCCAGCAGATACCGATCGACACCAACGTCCGGCTACACCTTC.

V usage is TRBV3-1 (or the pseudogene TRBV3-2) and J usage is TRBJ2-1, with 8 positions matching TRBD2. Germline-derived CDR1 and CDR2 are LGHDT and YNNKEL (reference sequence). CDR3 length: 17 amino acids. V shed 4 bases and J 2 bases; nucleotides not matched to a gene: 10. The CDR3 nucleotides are TGTGCCAGCAGCCCCTTGGGCGGCGGGGGGCCCTACAATGAGCAGTTCTTC. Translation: CASSPLGGGGPYNEQFF.

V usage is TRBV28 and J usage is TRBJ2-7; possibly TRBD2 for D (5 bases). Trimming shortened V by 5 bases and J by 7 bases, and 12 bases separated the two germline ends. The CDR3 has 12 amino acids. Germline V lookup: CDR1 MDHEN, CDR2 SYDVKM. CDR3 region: CASSGGVWEQYF. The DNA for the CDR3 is TGTGCCAGCAGTGGAGGCGTGTGGGAGCAGTACTTC.

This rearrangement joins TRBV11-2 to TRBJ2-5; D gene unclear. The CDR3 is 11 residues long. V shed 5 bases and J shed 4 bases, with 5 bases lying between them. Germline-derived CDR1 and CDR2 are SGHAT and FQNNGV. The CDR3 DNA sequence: TGTGCCAGCAGCCAGGCAGAGACCCAGTACTTC. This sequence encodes CASSQAETQYF.

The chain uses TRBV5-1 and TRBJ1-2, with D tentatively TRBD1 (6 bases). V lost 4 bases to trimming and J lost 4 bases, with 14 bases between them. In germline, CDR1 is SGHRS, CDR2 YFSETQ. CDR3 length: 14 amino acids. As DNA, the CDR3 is TGCGCCAGCAGCCCCCGACAGGCTGTCTATGGCTACACCTTC. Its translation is CASSPRQAVYGYTF. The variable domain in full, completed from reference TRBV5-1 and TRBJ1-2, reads KAGVTQTPRYLIKTRGQQVTLSCSPISGHRSVSWYQQTPGQGLQFLFEYFSETQRNKGNFPGRFSGRQFSNSRSEMNVSTLELGDSALYLCASSPRQAVYGYTFGSGTRLTVV.

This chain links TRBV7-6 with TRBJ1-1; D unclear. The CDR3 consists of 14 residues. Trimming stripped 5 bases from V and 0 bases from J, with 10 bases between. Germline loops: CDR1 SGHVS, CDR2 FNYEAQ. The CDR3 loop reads CASSPYRVNTEAFF. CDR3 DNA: TGTGCCAGCAGCCCGTATCGGGTGAACACTGAAGCTTTCTTT.

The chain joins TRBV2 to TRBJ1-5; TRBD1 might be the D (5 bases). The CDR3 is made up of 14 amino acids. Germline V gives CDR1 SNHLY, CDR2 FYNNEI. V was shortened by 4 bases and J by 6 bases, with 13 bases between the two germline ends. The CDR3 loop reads CASSAGPQGQPQHF. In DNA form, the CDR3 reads TGTGCCAGCAGTGCAGGGCCCCAAGGTCAGCCCCAGCATTTT. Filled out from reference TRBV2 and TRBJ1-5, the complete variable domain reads EPEVTQTPSHQVTQMGQEVILRCVPISNHLYFYWYRQILGQKVEFLVSFYNNEISEKSEIFDDQFSVERPDGSNFTLKIRSTKLEDSAMYFCASSAGPQGQPQHFGDGTRLSIL.

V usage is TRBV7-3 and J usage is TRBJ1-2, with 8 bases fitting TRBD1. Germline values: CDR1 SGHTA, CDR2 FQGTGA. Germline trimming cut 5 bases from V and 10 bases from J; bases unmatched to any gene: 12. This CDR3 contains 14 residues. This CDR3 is CASSRTGTAVDYTF. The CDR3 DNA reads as TGTGCCAGCAGCCGGACAGGGACCGCGGTTGACTACACCTTC.

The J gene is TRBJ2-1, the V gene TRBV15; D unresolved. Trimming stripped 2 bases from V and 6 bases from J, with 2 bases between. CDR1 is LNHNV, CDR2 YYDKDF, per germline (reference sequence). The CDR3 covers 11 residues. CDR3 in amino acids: CATSRRNEQFF. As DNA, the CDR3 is TGTGCCACCAGCAGACGCAATGAGCAGTTCTTC. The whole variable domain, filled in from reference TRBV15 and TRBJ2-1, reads DAMVIQNPRYQVTQFGKPVTLSCSQTLNHNVMYWYQQKSSQAPKLLFHYYDKDFNNEADTPDNFQSRRPNTSFCFLDIRSPGLGDTAMYLCATSRRNEQFFGPGTRLTVL.

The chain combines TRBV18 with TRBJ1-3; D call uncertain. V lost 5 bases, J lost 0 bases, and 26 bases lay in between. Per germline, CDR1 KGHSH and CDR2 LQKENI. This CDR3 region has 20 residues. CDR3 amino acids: CASSIKSLGSPDLSGNTIYF. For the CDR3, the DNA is TGTGCCAGCTCAATCAAAAGCCTAGGGAGTCCCGACCTCTCTGGAAACACCATATATTTT.

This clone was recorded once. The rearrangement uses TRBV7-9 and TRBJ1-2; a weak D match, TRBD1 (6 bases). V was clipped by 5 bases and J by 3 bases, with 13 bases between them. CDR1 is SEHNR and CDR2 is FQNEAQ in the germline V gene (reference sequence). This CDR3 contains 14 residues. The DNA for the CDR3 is TGTGCCAGCAGCATCCAGGGGATCGACTATGGCTACACCTTC. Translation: CASSIQGIDYGYTF.

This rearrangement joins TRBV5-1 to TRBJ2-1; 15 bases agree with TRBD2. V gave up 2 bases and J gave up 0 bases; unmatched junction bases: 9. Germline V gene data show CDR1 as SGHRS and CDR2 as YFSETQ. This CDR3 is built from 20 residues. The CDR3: CASSLPGTSGGPSSYNEQFF. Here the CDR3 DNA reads TGCGCCAGCAGCTTACCCGGGACTAGCGGGGGGCCGAGCTCCTACAATGAGCAGTTCTTC.

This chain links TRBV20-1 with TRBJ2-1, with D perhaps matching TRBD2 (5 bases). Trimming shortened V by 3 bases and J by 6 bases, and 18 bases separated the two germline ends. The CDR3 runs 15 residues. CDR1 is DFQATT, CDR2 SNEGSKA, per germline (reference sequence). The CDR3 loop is CSASKAELVSNEQFF. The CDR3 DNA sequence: TGCAGTGCTAGTAAGGCGGAACTAGTCTCCAATGAGCAGTTCTTC.

The CDR3 reads CASMRGPTTGELFF. The CDR3 nucleotides are TGTGCCAGCATGCGGGGCCCCACGACCGGGGAGCTGTTTTTT. The chain recombines TRBV7-2 with TRBJ2-2, with D maybe TRBD2 (6 bases). This CDR3 spans 14 amino acids. Germline V gives CDR1 SGHTA, CDR2 FQGNSA. Trimming cost V 7 bases and J 5 bases, with 14 bases left between them.

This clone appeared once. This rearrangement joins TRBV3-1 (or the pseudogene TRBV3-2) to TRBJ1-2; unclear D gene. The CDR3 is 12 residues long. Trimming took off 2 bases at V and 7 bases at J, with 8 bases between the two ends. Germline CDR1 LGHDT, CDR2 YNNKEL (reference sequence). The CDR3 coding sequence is TGTGCCAGCAGCCAAAGAGAGGCTGGCTACACCTTC. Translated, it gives CASSQREAGYTF.

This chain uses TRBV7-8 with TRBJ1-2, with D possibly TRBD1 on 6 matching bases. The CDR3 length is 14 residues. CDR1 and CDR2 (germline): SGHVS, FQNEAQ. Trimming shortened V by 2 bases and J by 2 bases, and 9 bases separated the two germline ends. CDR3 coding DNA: TGTGCCAGCAGCTTAACAGGGATCAACTATGGCTACACCTTC. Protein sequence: CASSLTGINYGYTF.